This T cell receptor (beta chain) was found in a study of blood T cells in healthy people across ages. Study details: About one barcoded beta molecule per two T cells was the capture yield of template switching.

The V and J ends lost 0 bases and 6 bases, in that order; junction bases with no gene match: 5. Germline CDR1 SGHTA, CDR2 FQGNSA. This CDR3 has 15 amino acids. Together with a sample-barcoded 5' primer, a J-beta primer mix was included in a second PCR lasting roughly 6 to 12 cycles. TCRdb re-analysed the 5' RACE reads in MiXCR, keeping a single row per CDR3 protein. There are some 900,000 distinct CDR3 sequences in the sample; roughly 52% occur only once, and roughly 13% lies in the top ten. Sequenced sample: blood. The gene calls are TRBV7-2 and TRBJ1-5; 7 bases match TRBD1. This sequence originates from a man under 40 in good health. As DNA, the CDR3 is TGTGCCAGCAGCTTAGCGGCGACAGGGACTCAGCCCCAGCATTTT. Its translation: CASSLAATGTQPQHF.